This T cell receptor beta chain was sequenced for a study of T cell responses to AZD1222 COVID-19 vaccine. This table comes from immunoSEQ multiplex PCR, and its TCRdb copy is limited to in-frame clones, with some not included. The repertoire holds fewer than 200,000 clones, with roughly 92% as singletons. Whole-study results and caveats: Without day 14 samples, only post-peak T cell repertoires were studied.

Concerning this clone: The antigen remains unidentified.

This CDR3 comprises 17 residues. Unmatched junction bases numbered 19, after V lost 6 bases and J lost 5 bases. Germline V lookup: CDR1 MNHEY, CDR2 SMNVEV (reference sequence). The sequencing here drew on peripheral blood, taken 28 days after the second dose of the MenACWY control vaccine. This TCR came from an adult who received the MenACWY meningococcal vaccine as a control. The gene calls are TRBV27 and TRBJ2-7; 7 bases line up with TRBD2. CDR3 nucleotides: TGTGCCAGCAGCCGGCCGTCAGGGAGGGCGCGATTCAACGAGCAGTACTTC. The encoded protein is CASSRPSGRARFNEQYF.